These T cell receptor beta chains were read from a single sample in a study of cytomegalovirus exposure and HLA in healthy donors. The protocol was immunoSEQ multiplex PCR, while the TCRdb copy is restricted to in-frame clones and leaves out a portion. The sample has about 140,000 clones; 60% to 80% are singletons. The sample taken for sequencing was PBMCs. The receptors were gathered from a female donor in good health and CMV-seronegative. Each CDR3 is given without its conserved first and last residue.

v_call	j_call	cdr3_aa
TRBV27	TRBJ2-7	ATTWRQGYEQY
TRBV27	TRBJ1-2	ASSQLSRADYGYT
TRBV6-5	TRBJ2-2	ASSYGTGDTGELF
TRBV9	TRBJ1-5	ASAAGAGQPQH
TRBV7-3	TRBJ1-2	ASSLRQGASDGYT
TRBV11-2	TRBJ2-1	ASSLITGSLYNEQF
TRBV27	TRBJ2-5	ASSSTEGETQY
TRBV10-3	TRBJ2-1	AISESDRLAGARGQF
TRBV18	TRBJ1-5	ASSGTGSNQPQH
TRBV28	-	ASSLSTRGYEQY
TRBV27	TRBJ1-1	ASPNRRGPNTEAF
TRBV30	TRBJ2-3	AWSVGNSGRDTQY
TRBV10-3	TRBJ1-1	AISIFDRDTEAF
TRBV21-1	TRBJ2-2	ASTQYQNYESRECPNSNTGELF
TRBV7-2	TRBJ2-1	ASSLRQSYNEQF
TRBV19	TRBJ1-2	ASSRGQGGYGYT
TRBV2	TRBJ1-2	ASSRGQGDGYT
TRBV6-1	TRBJ2-2	ACNPRDTGELF
TRBV18	TRBJ1-4	ASSRGFTEKLF
TRBV18	TRBJ2-7	ASSPTGENYEQY
TRBV2	TRBJ2-5	ASTISRVPDLETQY
TRBV7-8	TRBJ2-7	ASSSRDLSGGYEQY
TRBV18	TRBJ1-1	ASSRSVMNTEAF
TRBV19	TRBJ1-5	ASSIGRGRKDQPQH
TRBV19	TRBJ2-3	ASSMGLAGPSTDTQY
TRBV6-4	TRBJ2-3	ASSDSNGLAGGHGTDTQY
TRBV2	TRBJ2-7	ASIWEGRSYEQY
TRBV28	TRBJ2-5	ASSFYGSEGGGPTQY
TRBV12-5	TRBJ2-2	ASGPGGGVPGELF
TRBV28	TRBJ2-7	ASSLPHPPRVQY
TRBV19	TRBJ1-5	ASIARDRGVQPQH
TRBV9	TRBJ2-2	ASSVVSGTSRTGELF
TRBV18	TRBJ1-5	ASSPDRDQPQH
TRBV29-1	TRBJ1-1	STWDTENTEAF
TRBV2	TRBJ2-2	AREGRRTGELF
TRBV11-2	TRBJ2-3	ASNTLAGPTDTQY
TRBV29-1	TRBJ1-2	SVEIRDRGNGYT
TRBV27	TRBJ1-1	ASSYGWTGTEAF
TRBV5-1	TRBJ2-2	ASSLARTGAGELF
TRBV27	TRBJ1-4	ASSPLRATNEKLF
TRBV9	TRBJ1-1	ASSDISAQGDTEAF
TRBV28	TRBJ2-7	ASSFMAQNRGGANYEQY